Described below is a single TCR beta chain sequence and its context. This entry belongs to a study of cytomegalovirus exposure and HLA in healthy donors. V lost 2 bases and J 4 bases, leaving 8 bases between the germline ends. The CDR3 consists of 14 residues. CDR1 is MNHEY, CDR2 SMNVEV, per germline (reference sequence). PCR was performed using 60 Vbeta and 13 Jbeta primers. In the original workflow: Unique TCR beta chains numbered roughly 84 million in a later analysis, with roughly 9.9 million shared. Clones were sequenced by immunoSEQ multiplex PCR, and TCRdb holds only the in-frame ones, with some missing. V, J and clone size are those of that table, while D and trimming were read from the DNA. The sample includes 90,000 to 150,000 clones, less than 80% of them seen just once.

The TCR originated in a woman between 45 and 60 years old in good health and CMV-seropositive. This chain uses TRBV27 with TRBJ2-2, with D possibly being TRBD1 (5 bases). The sequenced sample was PBMCs. As DNA, the CDR3 is TGTGCCAGCAGTTTACAGGGATTCACCGGGGAGCTGTTTTTT. It is translated as CASSLQGFTGELFF.